The clone carrying this T cell receptor (beta chain) was seen more than once but under ten times. V lost 4 bases and J lost 7; bases outside the gene matches: 6. The CDR3 runs to 14 residues. Germline V gene sequence: CDR1 SNHLY, CDR2 FYNNEI. Vbeta (60) and Jbeta (13) primers were used in the PCR. This table comes from immunoSEQ multiplex PCR, and its TCRdb copy is limited to in-frame clones, with some not included. Here the sample spans under 200,000 clones, 75% to 90% being singletons. The sample belongs to a study of cytomegalovirus exposure and HLA in healthy donors. The source of this sequence is a boy aged 2 to 10 in good health and CMV-seronegative. Sample: PBMCs. The chain employs TRBV2 and TRBJ2-2; 7 nucleotides line up with TRBD1. The CDR3 reads CASSVEGAIGELFF. The CDR3 DNA follows: TGTGCCAGCAGTGTCGAGGGGGCCATCGGGGAGCTGTTTTTT.